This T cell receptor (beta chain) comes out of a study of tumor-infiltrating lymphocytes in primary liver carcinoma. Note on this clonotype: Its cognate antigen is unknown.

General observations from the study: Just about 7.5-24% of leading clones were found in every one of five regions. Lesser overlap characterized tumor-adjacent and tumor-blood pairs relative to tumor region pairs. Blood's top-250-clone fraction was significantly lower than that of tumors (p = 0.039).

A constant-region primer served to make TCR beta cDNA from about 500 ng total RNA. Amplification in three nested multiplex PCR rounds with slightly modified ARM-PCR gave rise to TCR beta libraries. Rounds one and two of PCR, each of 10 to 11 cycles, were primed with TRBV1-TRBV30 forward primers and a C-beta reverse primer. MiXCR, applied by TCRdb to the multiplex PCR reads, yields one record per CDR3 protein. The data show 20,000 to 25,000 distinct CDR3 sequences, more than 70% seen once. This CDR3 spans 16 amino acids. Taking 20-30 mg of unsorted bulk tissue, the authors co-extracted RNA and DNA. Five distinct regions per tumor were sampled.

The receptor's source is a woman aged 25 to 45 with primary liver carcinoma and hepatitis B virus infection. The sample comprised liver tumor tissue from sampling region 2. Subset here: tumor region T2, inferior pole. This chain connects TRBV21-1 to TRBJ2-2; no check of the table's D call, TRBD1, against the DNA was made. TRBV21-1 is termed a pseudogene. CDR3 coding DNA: TGTGCCAGCAGCAAGAAGGACAAGGCCCGCACCGGGGGGCTGTTTTTT. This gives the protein CASSKKDKARTGGLFF.